Sequencing of this T cell receptor (beta chain) was carried out in a study of PD-L1 blockade in urothelial cancer (dated by TCRdb to 2016 to 2017). With regard to the full study: All patients started therapy in the mid-2010s and received atezolizumab 1,200 mg intravenously every 3 weeks. About 90% of the roughly 29 patients were males with bladder-origin urothelial cancer, and 18 of 29 reported a prior smoking history. Patients had an ECOG performance status of 0 or 1 and had received between 0 and 3 prior chemotherapy regimens. Blood samples were analyzed 3 weeks after the start of treatment (second dose) and 6 weeks after the start of treatment. Blood samples gave a median of around 140,000 T cells and approximately 81,000 unique TCRs, with a median clonality of 0.080. The study was an exploratory multi-omic analysis of somatic, immune and clinical correlates of response to PD-L1 blockade with atezolizumab in urothelial cancer. TCR sequencing covered pretreatment tumor samples and matched, serially collected peripheral blood taken before and after atezolizumab treatment. Durable clinical benefit was defined as progression-free survival longer than 6 months, and TCR features were also tested against progression-free and overall survival. In the same patients, pretreatment tumors underwent whole exome sequencing and RNA sequencing in addition to TCR sequencing. Several patients achieved durable clinical benefit and 20 did not. Pretreatment blood TCR-seq was available for twenty-nine patients, at least one posttreatment blood collection was obtained for approximately 25 patients, and tumor TCR-seq was available for approximately 25 patients.

Per the publication, the time point label means: pretreatment peripheral blood. A cohort of 25 to 30 patients with locally advanced or metastatic urothelial carcinoma, treated at Memorial Sloan Kettering on a trial protocol, was included. Peripheral blood mononuclear cells were collected pretreatment and during treatment, with between 1 and 8 total time points obtained per patient. The Qiagen DNeasy Blood extraction kit was used to purify genomic DNA from total PBMCs and tumor samples. PBMCs were collected pretreatment and during treatment and were isolated and stored as previously described. As to this clone: No antigen is known for it. Within one base of it there is no much larger clone, and no base qualities were kept.

To estimate absolute template abundance from read counts, synthetic TCR analog templates were spiked into each PCR. Using the immunoSEQ assay, TCRbeta CDR3 regions were amplified from genomic DNA with bias-controlled V and J gene primers. Rearranged TCRbeta segments were sequenced at approximately 20X coverage. In the source study's methods: Sequencing errors were corrected by clustering and CDR3s were annotated against IMGT to assign V, D and J genes. Downstream analyses used only productive TCRbeta rearrangements and left out out-of-frame or stop-codon sequences. Clonality was calculated as one minus the Shannon entropy normalized by the log of the number of unique productive sequences. Clones differing between time points or between blood and tumor were identified using Fisher's exact test with Benjamini-Hochberg correction, with an adjusted p below 0.01 applied as the threshold. The immuneACCESS repertoire file appears here via TCRdb, limited to in-frame rearrangements. These files lack a portion of the clones; in checked studies, under half of the deficit traces to unresolved V genes, and the cause of the others is not known. That table gives V, J and clone size, and the DNA gave D and trimming. For this sample the table gives 85,000 to 90,000 clones, of which approximately 87% were detected only once. Clones ranked in the top ten supply approximately 15% of the sample.

V loses 4 bases of germline sequence and J loses 5 bases, and the interval between the two ends is 11 bases. The CDR3 holds 13 amino acids from the cysteine to the phenylalanine. This entry keeps only the CDR3 DNA: 39 bases, framed from base 1. CDR1 is given as ENHRY and CDR2 as SYGVKD, both from the germline V gene. Study-level results and caveats: A pretreatment peripheral blood TCR clonality below the median was linked to improved progression-free and overall survival. Because the sample size was small (n ≈ 28) and many of the analyses were exploratory, the results are meant to be hypothesis-generating. Patients with durable benefit showed greater expansion of tumor-associated TCR clones in peripheral blood 3 weeks after starting treatment (n of about 20, p = 0.022).

The V and J segments used are TRBV10-3 and TRBJ1-1; a weak D assignment points to TRBD1 (6 bases agree). The sample here was PBMCs, taken around atezolizumab (anti-PD-L1) treatment. The receptor was derived from a man aged 60-69 years with urothelial cancer. The CDR3 corresponds to CAISGTGRTEAFF. The sequence in DNA is TGTGCCATCAGTGGAACAGGGAGAACTGAAGCTTTCTTT.